This T cell receptor (beta chain) derives from a study of early T cells in non-severe SARS-CoV-2 infection. The CDR3 runs 13 residues. Trimming shortened V by 5 bases and J by 7 bases, and 12 bases separated the two germline ends. Germline CDR1 reads DFQATT; CDR2 reads SNEGSKA (reference sequence). This clonotype has at least ten counts. TCRdb fed the 5' RACE reads into MiXCR, producing one record per CDR3 protein. Of under 60,000 distinct CDR3 sequences in the sample, roughly a tenth were seen once. Sequenced material: whole blood, taken at baseline. This clonotype was obtained from an adult who was a healthcare worker with PCR-confirmed SARS-CoV-2 infection or an uninfected control (not recorded which). The chain joins TRBV20-1 to TRBJ1-6; D call uncertain. In nucleotides, the CDR3 is TGCAGTGCTGGAGGCCTTTCGAATTCACCCCTCCACTTT. Amino acids: CSAGGLSNSPLHF.